The source of this T cell receptor (beta chain) is a study of blood T cell repertoires in COVID-19. For the study at large: The United States, Italy and Spain provided the acute and convalescent COVID-19 samples. PBMCs, B-cell-depleted T cells, or T cells provided the cDNA or gDNA that made up the material.

Study processing details: Counts of nucleated cells, estimated from reference gene primer amplification, were obtained. Clones were sequenced by immunoSEQ multiplex PCR, and TCRdb holds only the in-frame ones, with some missing. V and J calls and clone size are those listed in that table; D and trimming were worked out from the DNA. The repertoire holds tens of thousands of clones, with roughly 91% as singletons. Patients at the Seattle site were enrolled during active infection and followed longitudinally. CDR3 length: 15 amino acids. Trimming pared 2 bases from V and 0 bases from J, leaving 7 bases between. Germline lookup yields CDR1 KGHSH and CDR2 LQKENI.

The gene calls are TRBV18 and TRBJ2-2, with D possibly TRBD1 on 6 matching bases. This receptor was obtained from a man aged 18 to 30 with COVID-19, enrolled during active disease. The sample was peripheral blood. CDR3 protein: CASSPGGANTGELFF. In nucleotides, the CDR3 is TGTGCCAGCTCACCAGGGGGCGCGAACACCGGGGAGCTGTTTTTT.